Below, 14 T cell receptor beta chains from the same sample are listed, as sequenced in a study of blood T cell repertoires in COVID-19. The table came from immunoSEQ multiplex PCR; TCRdb's copy has only in-frame clones and leaves some out. The sample lists about 480,000 clones, 70% to 90% occurring once. Source material: PBMCs or T cells enriched from blood (not recorded which). The source of these receptors is a woman in her thirties or forties who had recovered from COVID-19.

The chain has TRBV24-1 and TRBJ1-4; no definite D call. Trimming took 0 bases from V and 8 from J, leaving 6 bases between them. CDR3 size: 13 residues. Germline CDR1 reads KGHDR; CDR2 reads SFDVKD. The CDR3 spells CATSDLGGEKLFF. DNA for the CDR3: TGTGCCACCAGTGATTTGGGCGGCGAAAAACTGTTTTTT.

The chain joins TRBV2 to TRBJ1-1; D is unclear. V dropped 6 bases and J dropped 11 bases, with 16 bases sitting between them. The germline V gene has CDR1 SNHLY and CDR2 FYNNEI. This CDR3 is 12 amino acids long. As DNA, the CDR3 is TGTGCCAGCAGCGCACGCCCGGGTGAGGCTTTCTTT. It specifies CASSARPGEAFF.

This chain links TRBV7-2 with TRBJ1-2; D ambiguous. The CDR3 extends over 15 amino acids. CDR1 is SGHTA and CDR2 is FQGNSA in the germline V gene. V was clipped by 0 bases and J by 5 bases, with 13 bases between them. The CDR3: CASSLAPEHLYGYTF. CDR3 coding DNA: TGTGCCAGCAGCTTAGCGCCGGAGCACCTTTATGGCTACACCTTC.

The rearrangement joins TRBV3-1 (or the pseudogene TRBV3-2) to TRBJ2-2, with 15 bases identical to TRBD2. Trimming cost V 8 bases and J 6 bases; bases outside gene matches: 4. CDR3 length equals 15 residues. From germline, CDR1 is LGHDT and CDR2 YNNKEL (reference sequence). The CDR3 DNA follows: TGTGCCAGCTGGGGACTAGCGGGAGGCCCCGGGGAGCTGTTTTTT. It specifies CASWGLAGGPGELFF.

This rearrangement joins TRBV19 to TRBJ2-7, with 8 positions matching TRBD1. The J segment lost 5 bases and the V segment lost 1 base, leaving 7 bases of the junction unmatched. This CDR3 is built from 15 residues. CDR1 LNHDA and CDR2 SQIVND come from the germline V gene (reference sequence). In nucleotides, the CDR3 is TGTGCCAGTAGTATAGGAGGAGACAGGGGACACGAGCAGTACTTC. Its protein is CASSIGGDRGHEQYF.

Only a few counts were recorded for this clone. The V and J genes are TRBV30 and TRBJ1-2; possibly TRBD1 for D (6 bases). The length of the CDR3 is 14 residues. Germline V gene lookup returns CDR1 GTSNPN and CDR2 SVGIG (reference sequence). Trimming removed 2 bases from V and 0 bases from J, with 10 bases in between. The CDR3 DNA follows: TGTGCCTGGAGTAGACAGGAGTCTAACTATGGCTACACCTTC. It specifies CAWSRQESNYGYTF.

This chain joins TRBV7-9 and TRBJ1-1, with TRBD1 matching over 7 bases. This CDR3 has 13 residues. Germline CDR1 and CDR2: SEHNR and FQNEAQ (reference sequence). V trimming: 3 bases; J trimming: 6 bases; junction bases outside the gene matches: 4. As DNA, the CDR3 is TGTGCCAGCAGCTTCGACAGGGTCTCTGAAGCTTTCTTT. Amino acids: CASSFDRVSEAFF.

The chain carries TRBV5-4 and TRBJ2-1; D gene unclear. Trimming took off 3 bases at V and 1 base at J, with 5 bases between the two ends. The CDR3 totals 13 residues. The germline gives CDR1 SGHNT, CDR2 YYREEE (reference sequence). The CDR3: CASSSLSYNEQFF. Here the CDR3 DNA reads TGTGCCAGCAGCTCCTTGTCCTACAATGAGCAGTTCTTC.

This clone was counted only a few times. V usage is TRBV7-2 and J usage is TRBJ1-1; 8 bases match TRBD1. Germline trimming cut 7 bases from V and 4 bases from J; bases unmatched to any gene: 14. This CDR3 comprises 16 residues. The germline gives CDR1 SGHTA, CDR2 FQGNSA. In nucleotides, the CDR3 is TGTGCCAGCACCCCCAGGACAGGGAATTTATTCACTGAAGCTTTCTTT. Translated: CASTPRTGNLFTEAFF.

This chain links TRBV7-9 with TRBJ2-2, with 7 positions matching TRBD2. The CDR3 is 13 amino acids. The ends lost 8 bases at V and 4 bases at J; junction bases unmatched: 4. The V gene's germline CDR1 is SEHNR and CDR2 FQNEAQ (reference sequence). The chain's CDR3 is CASRSGGTGELFF. CDR3 sequence (DNA): TGTGCCAGCCGCTCGGGGGGCACCGGGGAGCTGTTTTTT.

This chain joins TRBV11-2 and TRBJ1-3; D not resolved. Trimming cost V 5 bases and J 0 bases, with 14 bases left between them. CDR1 is SGHAT and CDR2 is FQNNGV in the germline V gene. This CDR3 has 16 amino acids. The CDR3, as DNA: TGTGCCAGCAGCCCACGCCCGGGGTTCTCTGGAAACACCATATATTTT. This translates into CASSPRPGFSGNTIYF.

This chain connects TRBV2 to TRBJ1-1, with TRBD1 identical over 7 bases. There are 14 residues in the CDR3. V shed 5 bases, J shed 0 bases, and the junction held 3 bases outside the gene matches. Germline lookup yields CDR1 SNHLY and CDR2 FYNNEI. The CDR3 region is CASSKTGMNTEAFF. The CDR3 region has the DNA TGTGCCAGCAGTAAGACAGGGATGAACACTGAAGCTTTCTTT.

The J gene is TRBJ1-4, the V gene TRBV7-9, with a tentative D call TRBD1 (5 bases). Germline-derived CDR1 and CDR2 are SEHNR and FQNEAQ (reference sequence). V lost 4 bases and J lost 5, with 14 bases in between. The CDR3 sequence is 15 residues long. The CDR3 protein is CASSWGLGGNEKLFF. The CDR3 nucleotides are TGTGCCAGCAGCTGGGGATTGGGGGGGAATGAAAAACTGTTTTTT.

The J gene is TRBJ1-2, the V gene TRBV6-1, with a tentative D call TRBD1 (6 bases). CDR1 is MNHNS, CDR2 SASEGT, per germline. Trimming pared 1 base from V and 5 bases from J, leaving 8 bases between. The CDR3 consists of 13 residues. The CDR3 sequence: CASSEGGGYGYTF. The CDR3 coding sequence is TGTGCCAGCAGTGAAGGAGGGGGTTATGGCTACACCTTC.